The 16 T cell receptor beta chains below were found in one sample sequenced in a study of blood T cell repertoires in COVID-19 (TCRdb year 2020). Receptors were amplified or captured by the immunoSEQ multiplex PCR assay. TCRdb's version of the immuneACCESS table is confined to in-frame rearrangements and falls short of the full clone set. An unresolved V gene accounts for under half of the shortfall where checked; the remainder is of unknown origin. The sample table lists more than 85,000 clones, over 75% of them with a count of one. Under 7% of the sample is held by the ten biggest clonotypes. The sequenced sample consisted of peripheral blood. The receptors were sampled from a woman aged 45-65 years with acute or convalescent COVID-19.

This clone was seen a few times. V is TRBV30 and J is TRBJ1-5; 8 bases are a match to TRBD1. J gave up 1 base and V 5 bases, and 4 bases lay outside the gene matches. The CDR3 is 14 residues long. The germline V gene has CDR1 GTSNPN and CDR2 SVGIG (reference sequence). DNA for the CDR3: TGTGCCTGGGGCACAGGGGGAAGCAATCAGCCCCAGCATTTT. Translating it yields CAWGTGGSNQPQHF.

The chain carries TRBV14 and TRBJ1-3, with TRBD1 identical over 7 bases. Losses at the gene ends were 0 bases for V and 0 bases for J; bases not matched to a gene: 5. This CDR3 is built from 17 residues. Germline V lookup: CDR1 SGHDN, CDR2 FVKESK. CDR3 in amino acids: CASSQDWGTASGNTIYF. CDR3 DNA sequence: TGTGCCAGCAGCCAAGATTGGGGGACAGCCTCTGGAAACACCATATATTTT.

The V and J genes are TRBV6-5 and TRBJ1-1; D remains unclear. V lost 9 bases and J 10 bases, leaving 12 bases between the germline ends. Germline V gene sequence: CDR1 MNHEY, CDR2 SVGAGI. CDR3 length: 10 residues. The DNA for the CDR3 is TGTGCCAGTTCTACCTCCCGAGCTTTCTTT. Protein product: CASSTSRAFF.

In DNA, the CDR3 is TGTGCCAGCGGCTGGAGGGGCGAGGAAAAACTGTTTTTT. Protein sequence: CASGWRGEEKLFF. The chain recombines TRBV12-3 or TRBV12-4 with TRBJ1-4; TRBD1 is a possible D gene (5 bases). CDR3 length: 13 residues. Trimming shortened V by 8 bases and J by 8 bases, and 15 bases separated the two germline ends.

The chain links TRBV19 to TRBJ2-1; possibly TRBD1 for D (5 bases). The CDR3 runs 16 residues. V lost 3 bases and J 0 bases, leaving 12 bases between the germline ends. Germline loops: CDR1 LNHDA, CDR2 SQIVND (reference sequence). The CDR3 sequence: CASSIQGASSYNEQFF. The CDR3, as DNA: TGTGCCAGTAGTATCCAGGGCGCTAGCTCCTACAATGAGCAGTTCTTC.

V and J are TRBV28 and TRBJ1-1; possible D gene TRBD1, 6 bases. Trimming took 6 bases from V and 5 from J, leaving 16 bases between them. The germline gives CDR1 MDHEN, CDR2 SYDVKM. The CDR3 runs to 14 residues. The chain's CDR3 is CASRGAGPWTEAFF. The CDR3 bases are TGTGCCAGCAGGGGGGCAGGACCATGGACTGAAGCTTTCTTT.

The V and J genes are TRBV2 and TRBJ1-4; D unresolved. Deletions cut 5 bases from V and 7 bases from J, with 17 bases between. From germline, CDR1 is SNHLY and CDR2 FYNNEI. CDR3 length: 15 amino acids. Here the CDR3 reads CASSPHLAAGEKLFF. The CDR3 DNA reads TGTGCCAGCAGTCCCCATCTAGCAGCGGGTGAAAAACTGTTTTTT.

The chain combines TRBV27 with TRBJ1-1; maybe TRBD1 (5 bases). Germline CDR1 MNHEY, CDR2 SMNVEV (reference sequence). V was pared by 5 bases and J by 3 bases, with 13 bases between. CDR3 length: 14 amino acids. The DNA for the CDR3 is TGTGCCAGCAGTGCGCCGGGACTTTACACTGAAGCTTTCTTT. Its protein product is CASSAPGLYTEAFF.

The V call is TRBV24-1, the J call TRBJ1-1; D uncertain. The germline V and J ends were trimmed by 4 bases and 6 bases, with 14 bases remaining between them. Germline V gene data show CDR1 as KGHDR and CDR2 as SFDVKD. The CDR3 runs 14 residues. The CDR3: CATSDPQSGPEAFF. The CDR3 nucleotides read TGTGCCACCAGTGACCCCCAAAGCGGACCTGAAGCTTTCTTT.

The chain uses TRBV30 and TRBJ1-1, with 7 bases aligning to TRBD1. V dropped 1 base and J dropped 1; count of bases not matched to a gene: 6. Germline CDR1 is GTSNPN and CDR2 is SVGIG (reference sequence). The CDR3 extends over 15 amino acids. CDR3 in DNA: TGTGCCTGGAGTGGGAACCGGGACAGGAACACTGAAGCTTTCTTT. This translates into CAWSGNRDRNTEAFF.

This clone is a singleton in its sample. The V gene is TRBV29-1, the J gene TRBJ1-1, with D possibly TRBD1 on 5 matching bases. CDR1 is SQVTM, CDR2 ANQGSEA, per germline. The CDR3 length is 12 residues. Trimming removed 4 bases from V and 4 bases from J, with 10 bases in between. CDR3 residues: CSVGQSATEAFF. The DNA of the CDR3 is TGCAGCGTTGGACAGTCGGCCACTGAAGCTTTCTTT.

V and J are TRBV6-5 and TRBJ1-2; tentatively, D is TRBD1 (5 bases). Germline V lookup: CDR1 MNHEY, CDR2 SVGAGI. The CDR3 runs to 12 residues. The V gene lost 5 bases and the J gene lost 12 bases, with 16 bases spanning the gap. The CDR3 nucleotides read TGTGCCAGCAGTCCAGGGCGGGATCTGGACACCTTC. Translation: CASSPGRDLDTF.

This chain joins TRBV14 and TRBJ2-3; possible D gene TRBD1, 6 bases. V dropped 4 bases and J dropped 1 base, with 12 bases sitting between them. The CDR3 totals 15 residues. Germline V lookup: CDR1 SGHDN, CDR2 FVKESK. CDR3 DNA sequence: TGTGCCAGCAGCCTCTACAGGGTTGGCACAGATACGCAGTATTTT. Its translation is CASSLYRVGTDTQYF.

The rearrangement uses TRBV5-6 and TRBJ2-7; D not resolved. Trimming took off 1 base at V and 5 bases at J, with 13 bases between the two ends. Germline CDR1 is SGHDT and CDR2 is YYEEEE. The CDR3 length is 14 residues. In DNA form, the CDR3 reads TGTGCCAGCAGCTTGTTCTGGCGAGGCGACGAGCAGTACTTC. Amino acid sequence: CASSLFWRGDEQYF. Drawing the rest from reference TRBV5-6 and TRBJ2-7, the complete variable domain is DAGVTQSPTHLIKTRGQQVTLRCSPKSGHDTVSWYQQALGQGPQFIFQYYEEEERQRGNFPDRFSGHQFPNYSSELNVNALLLGDSALYLCASSLFWRGDEQYFGPGTRLTVT.

V and J are TRBV6-5 and TRBJ1-1; D not certain. V dropped 8 bases and J dropped 6 bases, with 13 bases sitting between them. The CDR3 contains 12 residues. CDR1 is MNHEY and CDR2 is SVGAGI in the germline V gene. The DNA of the CDR3 is TGTGCCAGCTTTATTCCGTTCTCTGAAGCTTTCTTT. It is translated as CASFIPFSEAFF.

This chain uses TRBV5-1 with TRBJ1-2; a weak D match, TRBD1 (5 bases). The germline CDR1 and CDR2 sequences are SGHRS and YFSETQ. Trimming removed 0 bases from V and 3 bases from J, with 15 bases in between. This CDR3 has 16 amino acids. The CDR3 DNA reads TGCGCCAGCAGCTTGGCCAATAGGGGTGAGGACTATGGCTACACCTTC. Translation gives CASSLANRGEDYGYTF.